One and the same sample provided the 29 T cell receptor beta chains below, sequenced in a study of blood T cell repertoires in COVID-19. Some clones are missing from TCRdb's copy, which holds only in-frame ones; the method was immunoSEQ multiplex PCR. The table includes about 220,000 clones, about 86% detected once. Sequencing input: peripheral blood. The receptors derive from a woman between 25 and 40 years old who had recovered from COVID-19.

V usage is TRBV9 and J usage is TRBJ2-7, with D perhaps matching TRBD2 (5 bases). The CDR3 covers 15 residues. V was cut by 0 bases and J by 4 bases, with 14 bases left in between. The germline V gene encodes CDR1 SGDLS and CDR2 YYNGEE. In nucleotides, the CDR3 is TGTGCCAGCAGCGTAGATATCGGGGTGGGATACGAGCAGTACTTC. Translation: CASSVDIGVGYEQYF.

The chain is built from TRBV2 and TRBJ2-5, with D possibly TRBD1 on 5 matching bases. Looked up from germline, CDR1 is SNHLY and CDR2 is FYNNEI. The CDR3 is 14 residues long. Trimming took 4 bases from V and 3 from J, leaving 12 bases between them. The CDR3 bases are TGTGCCAGCAGTGTAGGGGTTGTAAAAGAGACCCAGTACTTC. Protein sequence: CASSVGVVKETQYF.

This clone was observed a few times. The chain uses TRBV4-2 and TRBJ1-6; D remains unclear. The germline V gene has CDR1 LGHNA and CDR2 YNFKEQ. Between the trimmed V and J ends, which lost 1 base and 0 bases, there was a span of 13 bases. There are 18 residues in the CDR3. The CDR3 here is CASSQGRTRSSYNSPLHF. In nucleotides, the CDR3 is TGTGCCAGCAGCCAAGGGCGTACAAGGAGCTCCTATAATTCACCCCTCCACTTT.

The chain joins TRBV25-1 to TRBJ1-6; the match to TRBD1 covers 7 bases. The length of the CDR3 is 17 residues. Trimming took 1 base from V and 2 from J; bases not matched to a gene: 5. In germline, CDR1 is MGHDK, CDR2 SYGVNS. The CDR3 DNA is TGTGCCAGCAGTGAATGGGACAGCTATACCTATAATTCACCCCTCCACTTT. Encoded protein: CASSEWDSYTYNSPLHF.

This chain uses TRBV2 with TRBJ2-1, with D perhaps TRBD2 (6 bases). V was clipped by 6 bases and J by 0 bases, with 15 bases between them. CDR1 SNHLY and CDR2 FYNNEI come from the germline V gene. The CDR3 runs to 16 residues. The CDR3 loop is CASSTTRISSYNEQFF. The CDR3 DNA reads TGTGCCAGCAGCACGACTAGAATCAGCTCCTACAATGAGCAGTTCTTC.

The rearrangement uses TRBV5-1 and TRBJ1-3, with D perhaps TRBD1 (5 bases). Per the germline V gene, CDR1 is SGHRS and CDR2 is YFSETQ. The CDR3 runs to 16 residues. The germline V and J ends were trimmed by 1 base and 0 bases, with 11 bases remaining between them. The DNA of the CDR3 is TGCGCCAGCAGCTTGTGGGGGGATACCTCTGGAAACACCATATATTTT. Translating gives CASSLWGDTSGNTIYF.

This chain uses TRBV5-1 with TRBJ2-5; 7 nucleotides line up with TRBD1. The CDR3 has 15 residues. CDR1 is SGHRS, CDR2 YFSETQ, per germline. V shed 4 bases, J shed 5 bases, and the junction held 11 bases outside the gene matches. Here the CDR3 reads CASSLTGTPGETQYF. Here the CDR3 DNA reads TGCGCCAGCAGCCTGACAGGGACCCCCGGCGAGACCCAGTACTTC.

This chain links TRBV7-2 with TRBJ2-7; 11 bases are shared with TRBD1. This CDR3 has 15 residues. Per the germline V gene, CDR1 is SGHTA and CDR2 is FQGNSA. The J segment lost 5 bases and the V segment lost 3 bases, leaving 6 bases of the junction unmatched. The CDR3 sequence: CASSLDRGPFHEQYF. The DNA for the CDR3 is TGTGCCAGCAGCTTGGACAGGGGGCCATTCCACGAGCAGTACTTC.

The V call is TRBV7-3, the J call TRBJ2-7, with 7 nucleotides matching TRBD1. J was trimmed by 0 bases and V by 4 bases; bases with no gene match: 0. The CDR3 has 13 residues. CDR1 is SGHTA and CDR2 is FQGTGA in the germline V gene. The CDR3 DNA reads as TGTGCCAGCAGCTGGACAGGCTCCTACGAGCAGTACTTC. Translation gives CASSWTGSYEQYF.

This rearrangement joins TRBV6-4 to TRBJ2-3; TRBD2 matches at 8 bases. J lost 6 bases, V lost 0 bases, and 2 bases had no gene match. The CDR3 spans 14 residues. Germline CDR1 reads MRHNA; CDR2 reads SNTAGT. In nucleotides, the CDR3 is TGTGCCAGCAGTGACTCCGGGAGGGCCGATACGCAGTATTTT. It is translated as CASSDSGRADTQYF.

On this clone itself: Other DNA sequences in this sample translate to the same CDR3. The genes are TRBV5-4 and TRBJ2-7, with D maybe TRBD1 (6 bases). From germline, CDR1 is SGHNT and CDR2 YYREEE (reference sequence). CDR3 size: 13 residues. V lost 4 bases to trimming and J lost 2 bases, with 10 bases between them. The CDR3 DNA reads as TGTGCCAGCAGCCTGGACAGAACCTACGAGCAGTACTTC. Translated: CASSLDRTYEQYF.

V usage is TRBV28 and J usage is TRBJ1-5; D not resolved. The CDR3 is 14 residues long. V was cut by 1 base and J by 3 bases, with 7 bases left in between. Germline CDR1 MDHEN, CDR2 SYDVKM. CDR3 bases: TGTGCCAGCAGTTTATCAGATTCCAATCAGCCCCAGCATTTT. Amino acid sequence: CASSLSDSNQPQHF.

The V call is TRBV6-4, the J call TRBJ1-1, with 9 bases lining up with TRBD1. V shed 5 bases and J 4 bases; nucleotides not matched to a gene: 2. The CDR3 runs 13 residues. From germline, CDR1 is MRHNA and CDR2 SNTAGT. This CDR3 is CASSMTGGTEAFF. The CDR3 nucleotides read TGTGCCAGCAGTATGACAGGGGGCACTGAAGCTTTCTTT.

The gene calls are TRBV12-5 and TRBJ2-7; D not resolved. Trimming cost V 3 bases and J 5 bases, with 5 bases left between them. Germline V lookup: CDR1 LGHNT, CDR2 FRNRAP. This CDR3 is 11 amino acids long. The CDR3 loop reads CASGFPNEQYF. The CDR3 DNA reads as TGTGCTAGTGGTTTTCCCAACGAGCAGTACTTC.

The V and J genes are TRBV6-1 and TRBJ1-2, with 11 bases aligning to TRBD1. Germline-derived CDR1 and CDR2 are MNHNS and SASEGT. This CDR3 contains 17 residues. Trimming removed 4 bases from V and 8 bases from J; junction bases left unmatched: 15. The CDR3 spells CASSASPGTGGSRGYTF. CDR3 DNA sequence: TGTGCCAGCAGTGCGAGTCCCGGGACAGGGGGTTCAAGGGGCTACACCTTC.

V gene TRBV6-1 combines with J gene TRBJ2-1, with 14 bases lining up with TRBD2. Germline V CDR1 and CDR2: MNHNS, SASEGT. Trimming at V came to 2 bases and at J to 6 bases, leaving 9 bases not matched to a gene. The CDR3 is 18 amino acids. The CDR3 DNA reads as TGTGCCAGCAGTGAATACCCGGGACTAGCGGGAGTTGGCAATGAGCAGTTCTTC. Amino acid sequence: CASSEYPGLAGVGNEQFF.

V and J are TRBV19 and TRBJ2-3, with 10 bases identical to TRBD2. Germline loops: CDR1 LNHDA, CDR2 SQIVND (reference sequence). V was pared by 5 bases and J by 2 bases, with 4 bases of the junction left unmatched. The CDR3 covers 15 residues. CDR3 bases: TGTGCCAGTAGTTGGACTAGCGGATACACAGATACGCAGTATTTT. Protein product: CASSWTSGYTDTQYF.

The chain uses TRBV19 and TRBJ2-2; 10 bases line up with TRBD1. Germline V gene data show CDR1 as LNHDA and CDR2 as SQIVND (reference sequence). The CDR3 is 15 amino acids. Trimming took 4 bases from V and 7 from J; bases not matched to a gene: 6. This CDR3 reads CASSTRQGAVGELFF. DNA of the CDR3: TGTGCCAGTAGTACCCGACAGGGGGCGGTCGGGGAGCTGTTTTTT.

The gene calls are TRBV19 and TRBJ1-3; D is unclear. Germline CDR1 and CDR2: LNHDA and SQIVND (reference sequence). Trimming cost V 6 bases and J 0 bases, with 9 bases left between them. There are 14 residues in the CDR3. CDR3 DNA: TGTGCCAGTAGGCGGTCCTCCTCTGGAAACACCATATATTTT. Protein product: CASRRSSSGNTIYF.

The genes are TRBV11-2 and TRBJ1-2; D remains unclear. The V end was cut by 2 bases, the J end by 4 bases, with 8 bases between. The CDR3 is made up of 13 amino acids. The germline CDR1 and CDR2 sequences are SGHAT and FQNNGV. CDR3 nucleotide sequence: TGTGCCAGCAGCTTATTCGAGCTCTATGGCTACACCTTC. Its translation: CASSLFELYGYTF.

This rearrangement joins TRBV30 to TRBJ2-7; TRBD2 agrees at 8 bases. CDR1 and CDR2 (germline): GTSNPN, SVGIG (reference sequence). Trimming took 0 bases from V and 2 from J; bases not matched to a gene: 9. The CDR3 is 16 amino acids. In DNA form, the CDR3 reads TGTGCCTGGAGTGTAACACAAGCGGGAGAGGCCTACGAGCAGTACTTC. The encoded protein is CAWSVTQAGEAYEQYF.

The chain joins TRBV3-1 (or the pseudogene TRBV3-2) to TRBJ2-3; 7 bases are shared with TRBD1. Trimming took 1 base from V and 2 from J; bases not matched to a gene: 9. CDR3 length: 17 amino acids. CDR1 and CDR2 from the germline V gene are LGHDT and YNNKEL (reference sequence). CDR3 in amino acids: CASSQGNGDSLTDTQYF. Written as DNA, the CDR3 is TGTGCCAGCAGCCAAGGCAATGGGGACAGTCTCACAGATACGCAGTATTTT.

The V and J genes are TRBV6-1 and TRBJ1-2; D possibly corresponds to TRBD1 (5 bases). The ends were cut back, 2 bases at V and 4 bases at J, with 11 bases in the middle. This CDR3 comprises 14 residues. CDR1 is MNHNS, CDR2 SASEGT, per germline. The CDR3 here is CASSEQGGIYGYTF. CDR3 coding DNA: TGTGCCAGCAGTGAACAGGGCGGGATCTATGGCTACACCTTC.

This clone has only one observation. This sequence joins TRBV7-3 and TRBJ2-2, with D maybe TRBD2 (5 bases). Germline-derived CDR1 and CDR2 are SGHTA and FQGTGA. The CDR3 has 14 residues. V was cut by 5 bases and J by 4 bases, with 11 bases left in between. The DNA of the CDR3 is TGTGCCAGCAGCCTATCAAGCGGCACCGGGGAGCTGTTTTTT. This sequence encodes CASSLSSGTGELFF.

The J gene is TRBJ2-7, the V gene TRBV6-5; TRBD2 aligns across 10 bases. The V segment lost 6 bases and the J segment 2 bases; nucleotides outside the gene matches: 4. The CDR3 runs 14 residues. Looked up from germline, CDR1 is MNHEY and CDR2 is SVGAGI. CDR3 amino acids: CASRDGTSAYEQYF. The CDR3 bases are TGTGCCAGCAGAGATGGGACTAGCGCCTACGAGCAGTACTTC.

The chain employs TRBV6-4 and TRBJ1-5; D is ambiguous. Germline V gene data show CDR1 as MRHNA and CDR2 as SNTAGT. V was clipped by 6 bases and J by 3 bases, with 24 bases between them. CDR3 length: 18 amino acids. CDR3 coding DNA: TGTGCCAGCAGCCCCCAGAGGAGGCCTGGTCTCTTCAATCAGCCCCAGCATTTT. It codes for CASSPQRRPGLFNQPQHF.

This clone was counted once. The rearrangement joins TRBV9 to TRBJ2-5, with D possibly being TRBD2 (5 bases). V lost 0 bases, J lost 4 bases, and 7 bases lay in between. Germline V gives CDR1 SGDLS, CDR2 YYNGEE. The CDR3 spans 13 residues. CDR3 sequence (DNA): TGTGCCAGCAGCGTAGCGGCGGGAGAGACCCAGTACTTC. Encoded protein: CASSVAAGETQYF.

The rearrangement joins TRBV6-5 to TRBJ2-7; 8 bases are shared with TRBD2. Germline CDR1 MNHEY, CDR2 SVGAGI. The CDR3 sequence is 15 residues long. Trimming at V came to 8 bases and at J to 0 bases, leaving 9 bases not matched to a gene. In DNA form, the CDR3 reads TGTGCCAGCCGAAACGGGGGGGCAAGCTCCTACGAGCAGTACTTC. Amino acids: CASRNGGASSYEQYF.

The chain employs TRBV6-5 and TRBJ2-3; TRBD1 might be the D (5 bases). Germline lookup yields CDR1 MNHEY and CDR2 SVGAGI. V was clipped by 4 bases and J by 3 bases, with 8 bases between them. This CDR3 is built from 13 residues. CDR3: CASSSPGTDTQYF. The CDR3 DNA is TGTGCCAGCAGTTCTCCAGGGACAGATACGCAGTATTTT.